Listed below are T cell receptor beta chains from one sample, sequenced in a study of cytomegalovirus exposure and HLA in healthy donors. The table came from immunoSEQ multiplex PCR; TCRdb's copy has only in-frame clones and leaves some out. This sample has tens of thousands of clones, with over 60% found just once. Sequenced sample: PBMCs. These receptors originate from a man over 45 in good health and CMV-seropositive. The CDR3 runs from the conserved cysteine through the conserved F or W. Fields, in order: clone size, V gene, J gene, D gene, CDR3 DNA, CDR3 protein. A D gene is named only where the DNA matches it firmly. The size field is filled for only some rows; it gives once, few, many or a size class.

>.|TRBV5-1|TRBJ1-4|.
TGCGCCAGCAGCGAGGACACTACTAATGAAAAACTGTTTTTT
CASSEDTTNEKLFF
>.|TRBV28|TRBJ2-2|TRBD2
TGTGCCAGCCAGACTAGCGACACCGGGGAGCTGTTTTTT
CASQTSDTGELFF
>.|TRBV6-5|TRBJ1-5|TRBD1
TGTGCCAGCAGCCCGGGACAGTATAGCAATCAGCCCCAGCATTTT
CASSPGQYSNQPQHF
>few|TRBV5-4|TRBJ1-5|.
TGTGCCAGCAGCTTAGCGGGTGGCAATCAGCCCCAGCATTTT
CASSLAGGNQPQHF
>.|TRBV4-2|TRBJ2-7|.
TGTGCCAGCAGCCAAGATCTGGGGAGCTACGAGCAGTACTTC
CASSQDLGSYEQYF
>.|TRBV30|TRBJ2-2|.
TGTGCCTGGAGTTTGAGGGCCGGGGAGCTGTTTTTT
CAWSLRAGELFF
>.|TRBV9|TRBJ2-4|TRBD2
TGTGCCAGCAGTAGACTAGCGGGGGTCAAAAACATTCAGTACTTC
CASSRLAGVKNIQYF
>few|TRBV5-1|TRBJ1-1|.
TGCGCCAGCAGCTTGGGTCCTATGAACACTGAAGCTTTCTTT
CASSLGPMNTEAFF
>.|TRBV19|TRBJ1-5|.
TGTGCCAGTAGTGGCGTTTGGCAGGGGCGGAATCAGCCCCAGCATTTT
CASSGVWQGRNQPQHF
>.|TRBV6-1|TRBJ2-5|.
TGTGCCAGCAGTGTCAGTGCCAGACCCGGGGAGACCCAGTACTTC
CASSVSARPGETQYF
>.|TRBV29-1|TRBJ2-7|TRBD2
TGCAGCGTTGTGGGGACTAGCGGAAAACTGTACGAGCAGTACTTC
CSVVGTSGKLYEQYF
>.|TRBV5-4|TRBJ1-5|TRBD1
TGTGCCAGCAGCTTGAAAGGGGGCAGCAATCAGCCCCAGCATTTT
CASSLKGGSNQPQHF
>.|TRBV5-6|TRBJ1-6|.
TGTGCCAGCAGCCGGGGGGACGTCACCAATTCACCCCTCCACTTT
CASSRGDVTNSPLHF
>few|TRBV27|TRBJ2-1|.
TGTGCCAGCAGGGAGGAGGTTTACAATGAGCAGTTCTTC
CASREEVYNEQFF
>.|TRBV5-1|TRBJ1-1|.
TGCGCCAGCAGCTTGAACAGGGCTGCGACTGAAGCTTTCTTT
CASSLNRAATEAFF
>few|TRBV29-1|TRBJ2-5|TRBD2
TGCAGCGCCCACTTGAGGGCTAGCGGAGGGCCTGAAGAGACCCAGTACTTC
CSAHLRASGGPEETQYF
>.|TRBV27|TRBJ1-4|.
TGTGCCAGCAGTTTCCAGGGAACTAATGAAAAACTGTTTTTT
CASSFQGTNEKLFF
>.|TRBV28|TRBJ2-7|TRBD2
TGTGCCAGCAGTTTTGGGACTAGCGGGAGGCCCTCCTACGAGCAGTACTTC
CASSFGTSGRPSYEQYF
>.|TRBV21-1|TRBJ2-5|.
TGTGCCAGCATGCCAGGAGGGGTAGAGACCCAGTACTTC
CASMPGGVETQYF
>.|TRBV19|TRBJ2-1|TRBD1
TGTGCCAGTAGTATAGGAACCGGGACAGGGTTCAATGAGCAGTTCTTC
CASSIGTGTGFNEQFF
>.|TRBV28|TRBJ2-1|.
TGTGCCAGCAGTTTTGGGGGACTTAGTTACTTCGACAATGAGCAGTTCTTC
CASSFGGLSYFDNEQFF
>.|TRBV29-1|TRBJ1-5|.
TGCAGCGTGAGTGGACAGTCTAGCAATCAGCCCCAGCATTTT
CSVSGQSSNQPQHF
>.|TRBV9|TRBJ1-3|TRBD1
TGTGCCAGCAGCGTTCAGGGGGCATTTGGAAACACCATATATTTT
CASSVQGAFGNTIYF
>.|TRBV5-1|TRBJ1-4|.
TGCGCCAGCAGCCCAGGTCCTAATGAAAAACTGTTTTTT
CASSPGPNEKLFF
>.|TRBV9|TRBJ2-7|.
TGTGCCAGCAGTGAATCAGGAACCACCTACGAGCAGTACTTC
CASSESGTTYEQYF
>.|TRBV15|TRBJ2-1|TRBD2
TGTGCCACCAGCAGAGATCACCTAGCGGCCCTCAATGAGCAGTTCTTC
CATSRDHLAALNEQFF
>.|TRBV11-2|TRBJ2-3|TRBD2
TGTGCCAGCAGCTTAGCAGGGACTAGCGGCATCACAGATACGCAGTATTTT
CASSLAGTSGITDTQYF
>.|TRBV7-8|TRBJ2-7|TRBD2
TGTGCCAGCAGCTTAGCCGCGTCTAGCGGGGGGGTTACCTACGAGCAGTACTTC
CASSLAASSGGVTYEQYF
>once|TRBV27|TRBJ2-7|TRBD1
TGTGCCAGCAGTCCCCAACAGGGGCCCAGCTACGAGCAGTACTTC
CASSPQQGPSYEQYF
>once|TRBV27|TRBJ2-7|TRBD2
TGTGCCAGCAGTTCCGGACTAGCTGGGCGCGAGCAGTACTTC
CASSSGLAGREQYF
>.|TRBV27|TRBJ2-1|.
TGTGCCAGCAGTCCCAGTCGGGACTCACAGTTCTTC
CASSPSRDSQFF
>.|TRBV28|TRBJ1-1|.
TGTGCCAGCCTTACCGGGGGGCAAACTGAAGCTTTCTTT
CASLTGGQTEAFF
>.|TRBV7-8|TRBJ2-2|.
TGTGCCAGCAGCCGGGTGGAGCTGTTTTTT
CASSRVELFF
>.|TRBV11-2|TRBJ2-1|TRBD2
TGTGCCAGCAGCTTATCTGCGGGGGGCCTATACAATGAGCAGTTCTTC
CASSLSAGGLYNEQFF
>.|TRBV30|TRBJ2-1|.
TGTGCCTGGAGTGTACGGAGACTAGACAATGAGCAGTTCTTC
CAWSVRRLDNEQFF
>.|TRBV4-3|TRBJ1-2|TRBD1
TGCGCCAGCAGCCAAGAGACAGGGGTTAACTATGGCTACACCTTC
CASSQETGVNYGYTF
>.|TRBV6-5|TRBJ1-1|.
TGTGCCAGCAGTAGCAGGGTGATGAACACTGAAGCTTTCTTT
CASSSRVMNTEAFF
>.|TRBV7-9|TRBJ2-1|TRBD2
TGTGCCAGCAGCGCATGGGGGACTAGCGCCCCCCATGAGCAGTTCTTC
CASSAWGTSAPHEQFF
>.|TRBV28|TRBJ1-5|.
TGTGCCAGCAGTTTAATCGGGGGTAGCAATCAGCCCCAGCATTTT
CASSLIGGSNQPQHF
>.|TRBV6-1|TRBJ1-5|.
TGTGCCAGCAGTGCGACAGGTGGCAATCAGCCCCAGCATTTT
CASSATGGNQPQHF
>.|TRBV7-3|TRBJ2-7|.
TGTGCCAGCAGCCCGGGCAGGGGCCTCTCCTACGAGCAGTACTTC
CASSPGRGLSYEQYF